This TCR beta chain emerged from a study of blood T cell repertoires in COVID-19. Study as a whole: Samples of COVID-19 (acute and convalescent) were obtained from the United States, Italy and Spain. In each case, the material was cDNA or gDNA derived from T cells, B-cell-depleted T cells, or PBMCs.

This CDR3 contains 16 residues. Losses at the gene ends were 4 bases for V and 5 bases for J; bases not matched to a gene: 14. From germline, CDR1 is MDHEN and CDR2 SYDVKM. In the original workflow: Cell counts per sample came from amplifying reference gene primers. The table came from immunoSEQ multiplex PCR; TCRdb's copy has only in-frame clones and leaves some out. The DNA gave D and trimming, while V, J and clone size come from that table. The sample has about 100,000 clones; 85% to 90% are singletons. This receptor was obtained from a woman of 80 years or more with acute or convalescent COVID-19. This chain joins TRBV28 and TRBJ2-7; 7 bases are shared with TRBD1. Sequenced material: peripheral blood. For the CDR3, the DNA is TGTGCCAGCAGTTCCCCGGGACAGCTTGTCCGCAACGAGCAGTACTTC. Its protein product is CASSSPGQLVRNEQYF.